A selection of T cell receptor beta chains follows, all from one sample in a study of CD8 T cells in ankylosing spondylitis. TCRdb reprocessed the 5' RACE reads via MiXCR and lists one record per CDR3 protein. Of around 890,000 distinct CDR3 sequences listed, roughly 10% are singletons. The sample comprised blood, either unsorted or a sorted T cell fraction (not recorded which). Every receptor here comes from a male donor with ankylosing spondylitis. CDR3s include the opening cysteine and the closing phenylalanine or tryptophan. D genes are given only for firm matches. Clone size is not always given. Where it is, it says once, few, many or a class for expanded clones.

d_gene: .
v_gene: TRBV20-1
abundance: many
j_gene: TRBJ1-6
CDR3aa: CSARTVRSPLHF
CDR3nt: TGCAGTGCTAGAACCGTCCGGTCACCCCTCCACTTT

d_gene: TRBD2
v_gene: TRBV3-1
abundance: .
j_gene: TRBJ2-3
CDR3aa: CASSQNSGNTDTQYF
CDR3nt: TGTGCCAGCAGCCAGAATAGCGGGAACACAGATACGCAGTATTTT

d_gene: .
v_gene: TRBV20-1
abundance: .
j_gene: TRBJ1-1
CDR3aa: CSARWGDAEAFF
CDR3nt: TGCAGTGCTAGGTGGGGGGACGCTGAAGCTTTCTTT

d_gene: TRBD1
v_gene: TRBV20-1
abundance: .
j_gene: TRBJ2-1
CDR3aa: CSASWDREYNEQFF
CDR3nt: TGCAGTGCTAGCTGGGACAGGGAGTACAATGAGCAGTTCTTC

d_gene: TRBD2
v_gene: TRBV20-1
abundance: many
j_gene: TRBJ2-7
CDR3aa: CSARGLLAGVGEQYF
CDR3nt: TGCAGTGCTAGAGGACTCTTAGCGGGAGTCGGCGAGCAGTACTTC

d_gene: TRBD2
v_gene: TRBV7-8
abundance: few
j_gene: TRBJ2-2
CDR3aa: CASSLELAANTGELFF
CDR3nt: TGTGCCAGCAGCTTAGAACTAGCGGCGAACACCGGGGAGCTGTTTTTT

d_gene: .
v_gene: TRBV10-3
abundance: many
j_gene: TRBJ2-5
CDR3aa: CAISESGVGRAQYF
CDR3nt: TGTGCCATCAGTGAGTCGGGGGTAGGCAGGGCCCAGTACTTC

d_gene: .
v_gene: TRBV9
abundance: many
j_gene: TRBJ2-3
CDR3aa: CASRPGYTDTQYF
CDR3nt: TGTGCCAGCAGGCCGGGGTACACAGATACGCAGTATTTT

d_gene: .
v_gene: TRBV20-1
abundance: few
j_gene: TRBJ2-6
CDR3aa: CSATGGHSGANVLTF
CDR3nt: TGCAGTGCTACAGGGGGGCACTCTGGGGCCAACGTCCTGACTTTC

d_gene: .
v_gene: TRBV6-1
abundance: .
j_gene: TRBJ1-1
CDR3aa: CASRNEGNTEAFF
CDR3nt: TGTGCCAGCAGAAACGAGGGGAACACTGAAGCTTTCTTT

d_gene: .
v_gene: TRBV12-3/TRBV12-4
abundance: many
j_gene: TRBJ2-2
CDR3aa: CASSSDGTGELFF
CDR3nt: TGTGCCAGCAGTTCGGACGGCACCGGGGAGCTGTTTTTT

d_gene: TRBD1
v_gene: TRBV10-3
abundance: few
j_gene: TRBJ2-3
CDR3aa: CAHRGVFTDTQYF
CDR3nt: TGTGCCCACAGGGGCGTTTTCACAGATACGCAGTATTTT

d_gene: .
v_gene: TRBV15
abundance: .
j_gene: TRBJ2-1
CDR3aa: CATSRDWYNEQFF
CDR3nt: TGTGCCACCAGCAGAGATTGGTACAATGAGCAGTTCTTC

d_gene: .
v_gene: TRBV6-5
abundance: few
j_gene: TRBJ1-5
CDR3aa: CASSYSQGLNQPQHF
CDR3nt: TGTGCCAGCAGTTACTCCCAGGGGCTGAATCAGCCCCAGCATTTT

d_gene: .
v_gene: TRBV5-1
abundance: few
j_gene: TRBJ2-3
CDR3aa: CASSGGQIGTDTQYF
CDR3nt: TGCGCCAGCAGCGGGGGGCAAATTGGCACAGATACGCAGTATTTT

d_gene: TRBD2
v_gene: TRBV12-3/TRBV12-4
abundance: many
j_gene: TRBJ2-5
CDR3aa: CASTFGLAGAGETQYF
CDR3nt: TGTGCCAGCACCTTCGGACTAGCGGGAGCTGGAGAGACCCAGTACTTC

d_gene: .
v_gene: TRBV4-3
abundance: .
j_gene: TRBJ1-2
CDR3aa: CASSQDKYYGYTF
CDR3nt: TGCGCCAGCAGCCAAGACAAGTACTATGGCTACACCTTC

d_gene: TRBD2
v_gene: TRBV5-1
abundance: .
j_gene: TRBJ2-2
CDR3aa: CASERGSTGELFF
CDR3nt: TGCGCCTCAGAGCGGGGAAGCACCGGGGAGCTGTTTTTT

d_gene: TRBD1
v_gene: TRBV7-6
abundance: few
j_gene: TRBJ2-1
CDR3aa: CASSLAGQGNNEQFF
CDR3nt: TGTGCCAGCAGCTTAGCGGGACAGGGAAACAATGAGCAGTTCTTC

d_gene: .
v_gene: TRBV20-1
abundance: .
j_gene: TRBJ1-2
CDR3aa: CSARVTGGTYGYTF
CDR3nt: TGCAGTGCTAGAGTAACGGGGGGTACCTATGGCTACACCTTC

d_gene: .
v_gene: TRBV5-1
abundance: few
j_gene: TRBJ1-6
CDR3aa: CASSFQGSYNSPLHF
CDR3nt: TGCGCCAGCAGCTTTCAGGGGTCCTATAATTCACCCCTCCACTTT

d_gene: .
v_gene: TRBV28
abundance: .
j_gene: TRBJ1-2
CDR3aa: CASSSQRGEGYTF
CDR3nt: TGTGCCAGCAGTTCCCAAAGGGGGGAAGGCTACACCTTC

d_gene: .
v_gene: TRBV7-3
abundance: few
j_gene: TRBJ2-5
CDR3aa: CASSRRTQETQYF
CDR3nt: TGTGCCAGCAGCCGTCGGACTCAAGAGACCCAGTACTTC

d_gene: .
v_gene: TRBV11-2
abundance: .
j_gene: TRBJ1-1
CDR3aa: CASSLDRDGGAFF
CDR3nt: TGTGCCAGCAGCTTAGACAGGGACGGGGGAGCTTTCTTT

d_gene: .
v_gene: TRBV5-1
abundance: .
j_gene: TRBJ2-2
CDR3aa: CASSLFTGSPSTGELFF
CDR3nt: TGCGCCAGCAGCTTGTTTACAGGGTCTCCGAGCACCGGGGAGCTGTTTTTT

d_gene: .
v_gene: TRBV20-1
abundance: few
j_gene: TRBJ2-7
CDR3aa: CSARHDRYEQYF
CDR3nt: TGCAGTGCTAGGCACGACCGCTACGAGCAGTACTTC

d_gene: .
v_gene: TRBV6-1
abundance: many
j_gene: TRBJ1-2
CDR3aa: CASSPTWDGPYGYTF
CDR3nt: TGTGCCAGCAGTCCTACTTGGGACGGACCCTATGGCTACACCTTC

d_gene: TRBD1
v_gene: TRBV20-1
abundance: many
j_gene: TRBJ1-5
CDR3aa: CSAKGQVGNQPQHF
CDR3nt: TGCAGTGCAAAGGGACAGGTAGGCAATCAGCCCCAGCATTTT

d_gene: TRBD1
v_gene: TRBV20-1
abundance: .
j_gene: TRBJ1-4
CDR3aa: CSAGDRDEKLFF
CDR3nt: TGCAGTGCTGGCGACAGGGATGAAAAACTGTTTTTT

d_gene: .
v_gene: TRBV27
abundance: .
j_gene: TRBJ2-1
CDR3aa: CASRLELGLHNEQFF
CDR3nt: TGTGCCAGCAGGCTCGAGTTAGGCCTACACAATGAGCAGTTCTTC

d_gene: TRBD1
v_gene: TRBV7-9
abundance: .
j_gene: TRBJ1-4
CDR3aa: CASSPNRGRNEKLFF
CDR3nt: TGTGCCAGCAGCCCCAACAGGGGACGAAATGAAAAACTGTTTTTT

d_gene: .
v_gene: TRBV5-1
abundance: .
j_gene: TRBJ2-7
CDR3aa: CASSLGAPSYEQYF
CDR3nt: TGCGCCAGCAGCTTGGGGGCCCCATCCTACGAGCAGTACTTC